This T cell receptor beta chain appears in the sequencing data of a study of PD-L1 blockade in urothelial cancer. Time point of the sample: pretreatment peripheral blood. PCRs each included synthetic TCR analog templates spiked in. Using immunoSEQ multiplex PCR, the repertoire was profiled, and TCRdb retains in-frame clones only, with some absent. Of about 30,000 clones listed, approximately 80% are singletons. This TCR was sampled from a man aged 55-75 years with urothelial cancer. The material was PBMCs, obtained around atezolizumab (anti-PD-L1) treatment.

CDR3 region: CASSSDFSGNTIYF. Here the CDR3 DNA reads TGTGCCAGCAGCTCGGACTTCTCTGGAAACACCATATATTTT. The V and J genes are TRBV5-6 and TRBJ1-3; no clear D. Germline values: CDR1 SGHDT, CDR2 YYEEEE. The CDR3 covers 14 residues. With 3 bases removed from V and 0 bases from J, the gap between germline ends came to 7 bases.